Following are 25 T cell receptor beta chains from one sample sequenced in a study of early T cells in non-severe SARS-CoV-2 infection. TCRdb fed the 5' RACE reads into MiXCR, producing one record per CDR3 protein. The sample gives about 100,000 distinct CDR3 sequences, around 10% of which show up once; about 7.6% is in the top ten. Sample: whole blood. The receptor set was obtained from an adult who was a healthcare worker with PCR-confirmed SARS-CoV-2 infection or an uninfected control (not recorded which).

This clonotype was seen a few times. Here the CDR3 reads CASSQDGRRMFF. The CDR3 bases are TGTGCCAGCAGCCAAGATGGTAGGAGAATGTTCTTC. The J gene is TRBJ2-1, the V gene TRBV3-1; D gene uncertain. The V gene lost 0 bases and the J gene lost 15 bases, with 12 bases spanning the gap. CDR1 and CDR2 from the germline V gene are LGHDT and YNNKEL (reference sequence). This CDR3 has 12 amino acids.

This clonotype has a handful of counts. The CDR3, as DNA: TGTGCCAGCAGCCAAAGAACAAAAGACTACTACAATGAGCAGTTCTTC. Translating gives CASSQRTKDYYNEQFF. The chain couples TRBV11-2 to TRBJ2-1; a possible D gene is TRBD2 (5 bases). This CDR3 has 16 amino acids. The germline V gene encodes CDR1 SGHAT and CDR2 FQNNGV. Trimming took 5 bases from V and 3 from J, leaving 17 bases between them.

The J gene is TRBJ1-1, the V gene TRBV14; maybe TRBD1 (6 bases). With 1 base removed from V and 3 bases from J, the gap between germline ends came to 18 bases. The CDR3 sequence is 17 residues long. CDR1 is SGHDN, CDR2 FVKESK, per germline. The CDR3 DNA follows: TGTGCCAGCAGCCAAGGTCTCGGGGCCTGGGGGCACACTGAAGCTTTCTTT. Its protein is CASSQGLGAWGHTEAFF.

This clonotype was observed at least ten times. CDR3 amino acids: CSATVRAKNIQYF. In DNA form, the CDR3 reads TGCAGTGCTACGGTCCGAGCCAAAAACATTCAGTACTTC. This rearrangement joins TRBV20-1 to TRBJ2-4; D gene ambiguous. This CDR3 has 13 residues. Germline V CDR1 and CDR2: DFQATT, SNEGSKA (reference sequence). V gave up 4 bases and J gave up 0 bases, with 7 bases separating them.

This clonotype was detected ten times or more. The genes are TRBV11-2 and TRBJ2-7; tentative D call: TRBD2 (7 bases). The CDR3 has 21 residues. Between the trimmed V and J ends, which lost 5 bases and 0 bases, there was a span of 32 bases. Germline values: CDR1 SGHAT, CDR2 FQNNGV. DNA for the CDR3: TGTGCCAGCAGCCGACAGACGGGGAGGGGGAGTCTGGGAGGGCCCTCCTACGAGCAGTACTTC. It yields the protein CASSRQTGRGSLGGPSYEQYF.

The J gene is TRBJ2-3, the V gene TRBV20-1, with 10 nucleotides matching TRBD2. The germline gives CDR1 DFQATT, CDR2 SNEGSKA (reference sequence). The CDR3 length is 16 residues. With 0 bases clipped from V and 2 bases from J, the junction kept 5 bases outside the gene matches. The chain's CDR3 is CSARDHLAGVTDTQYF. CDR3 DNA: TGCAGTGCTAGAGATCACCTAGCGGGAGTCACAGATACGCAGTATTTT.

The genes are TRBV6-5 and TRBJ2-1; a weak D match, TRBD1 (5 bases). The length of the CDR3 is 12 residues. Trimming left V 6 bases short and J 10 bases short, with 13 bases between. Germline assignment: CDR1 MNHEY and CDR2 SVGAGI. The CDR3 protein is CASSPGLGEQFF. For the CDR3, the DNA is TGTGCCAGCAGCCCAGGGCTCGGAGAGCAGTTCTTC.

The rearrangement links TRBV28 to TRBJ2-7; TRBD2 aligns across 8 bases. This CDR3 is 14 amino acids long. Per the germline V gene, CDR1 is MDHEN and CDR2 is SYDVKM. V lost 6 bases, J lost 1 base, and 5 bases stayed unmatched. Written as DNA, the CDR3 is TGTGCCAGCAGCCGGGGACTAGTATCCTACGAGCAGTACTTC. Translating gives CASSRGLVSYEQYF.

This clonotype was seen a few times. The chain carries TRBV3-2 and TRBJ2-1. TRBV3-2 is a pseudogene. This CDR3 spans 18 amino acids. CDR3 loop: CASSQDLSTPSSYNEQFF. CDR3 in DNA: TGTGCCAGCAGCCAAGATCTGTCGACACCAAGCTCCTACAATGAGCAGTTCTTC.

This clonotype was seen repeatedly, ten times or more. This rearrangement joins TRBV5-1 to TRBJ2-7, with a possible D match to TRBD1 (5 bases). CDR1 is SGHRS, CDR2 YFSETQ, per germline. The CDR3 loop spans 15 amino acids. V was clipped by 0 bases and J by 4 bases, with 14 bases between them. The CDR3 sequence: CASSLAAQEPYEQYF. CDR3 DNA sequence: TGCGCCAGCAGCTTGGCGGCACAGGAACCGTACGAGCAGTACTTC.

The rearrangement joins TRBV3-1 to TRBJ2-1; TRBD2 matches 8 bases. The CDR3 sequence is 14 residues long. V lost 1 base, J lost 8 bases, and 4 bases stayed unmatched. Germline V gives CDR1 LGHDT, CDR2 YNNKEL (reference sequence). The CDR3 spells CASSQGGRRDEQFF. CDR3 bases: TGTGCCAGCAGCCAAGGCGGGAGGCGTGATGAGCAGTTCTTC.

CDR3 DNA sequence: TGCAGTGCTACTACAGGGGCCTACGAGCAGTACTTC. The encoded protein is CSATTGAYEQYF. The rearrangement joins TRBV20-1 to TRBJ2-7; 7 bases align to TRBD1. The V gene end was trimmed by 4 bases and the J gene end by 2 bases; junction bases not matched to a gene: 2. This CDR3 spans 12 amino acids. CDR1 and CDR2 from the germline V gene are DFQATT and SNEGSKA (reference sequence).

This clonotype was seen a few times. The genes are TRBV29-1 and TRBJ2-5, with D tentatively TRBD1 or TRBD2 (5 bases each). V was shortened by 6 bases and J by 0 bases, with 8 bases between the two germline ends. The CDR3 contains 12 residues. CDR1 is SQVTM, CDR2 ANQGSEA, per germline. The CDR3 loop reads CSVGTNQETQYF. The CDR3 DNA reads as TGCAGCGTCGGGACGAACCAAGAGACCCAGTACTTC.

A note on this clonotype: As the CDR3 is not closed by the conserved phenylalanine or tryptophan, this likely results from a read error. The chain recombines TRBV11-3 with TRBJ2-2; TRBD1 or TRBD2 may be the D gene (5 bases each). CDR1 SGHNT and CDR2 YENEEA come from the germline V gene. This CDR3 spans 14 amino acids. For the CDR3, the DNA is TGTGCCAGCAGCTTTTCAGGGACCACCCGGGAGCTGTTTCTT. The encoded protein is CASSFSGTTRELFL.

This clonotype showed up many times. The chain carries TRBV18 and TRBJ2-7, with 10 bases aligning to TRBD2. The V gene end was trimmed by 3 bases and the J gene end by 4 bases; junction bases not matched to a gene: 6. This CDR3 has 15 residues. Germline lookup yields CDR1 KGHSH and CDR2 LQKENI. The CDR3 region is CASSPQAGGPYEQYF. In DNA, the CDR3 is TGTGCCAGCTCACCCCAAGCGGGAGGGCCATACGAGCAGTACTTC.

The sample holds many counts of this clonotype. V is TRBV4-3 and J is TRBJ1-6; the D is unclear. Germline values: CDR1 LGHNA, CDR2 YSLEER. The CDR3 contains 15 residues. V lost 1 base, J lost 8 bases, and 12 bases lay in between. The CDR3 loop reads CASSQGFSSDSPLHF. Here the CDR3 DNA reads TGCGCCAGCAGCCAAGGTTTTTCCAGTGATTCACCCCTCCACTTT.

This clonotype turned up a few times. The genes are TRBV10-3 and TRBJ2-1; 9 bases are a match to TRBD1. Germline CDR1 is ENHRY and CDR2 is SYGVKD. The CDR3 contains 14 residues. The V segment lost 4 bases and the J segment 8 bases; nucleotides outside the gene matches: 6. The CDR3 loop is CAISATGGNDEQFF. CDR3 nucleotides: TGTGCCATCAGTGCCACAGGGGGCAACGATGAGCAGTTCTTC.

A word on this clonotype: A much larger clone lies one base from this, so it may be a read error. This sequence joins TRBV12-3 or TRBV12-4 and TRBJ1-1; D perhaps matches TRBD1 (6 bases). The CDR3 is 14 residues long. CDR3 loop: CASRNQGRGTEAIF. CDR3 DNA: TGTGCCAGCAGGAACCAGGGGCGGGGCACTGAAGCTATCTTT.

This clonotype came up a few times. The chain recombines TRBV12-3 or TRBV12-4 with TRBJ2-3, with D maybe TRBD1 (6 bases). This CDR3 has 14 residues. V dropped 5 bases and J dropped 2 bases, with 11 bases sitting between them. The CDR3 region is CASSMGADTDTQYF. In DNA form, the CDR3 reads TGTGCCAGCAGTATGGGGGCAGACACAGATACGCAGTATTTT.

This clonotype has at least ten counts. The chain employs TRBV28 and TRBJ2-5; a weak D match, TRBD1 (6 bases). CDR3 length equals 13 residues. Looked up from germline, CDR1 is MDHEN and CDR2 is SYDVKM. Trimming removed 5 bases from V and 4 bases from J, with 11 bases in between. As DNA, the CDR3 is TGTGCCAGCAGTCAGGGGTTACCAGAGACCCAGTACTTC. Translation gives CASSQGLPETQYF.

This clonotype was recorded a few times. The V gene is TRBV28, the J gene TRBJ2-5, with unresolved D. The CDR3 has 12 amino acids. Germline-derived CDR1 and CDR2 are MDHEN and SYDVKM. The V gene lost 10 bases and the J gene lost 2 bases, with 11 bases spanning the gap. The CDR3 is CATPGPQETQYF. The CDR3 bases are TGTGCCACCCCAGGTCCTCAAGAGACCCAGTACTTC.

This clonotype was detected a few times. V is TRBV4-2 and J is TRBJ2-1; 16 nucleotides match TRBD2. Trimming at V came to 5 bases and at J to 10 bases, leaving 8 bases not matched to a gene. The germline gives CDR1 LGHNA, CDR2 YNFKEQ. This CDR3 is built from 16 residues. The CDR3 DNA reads as TGTGCCAGCAGCGAAACCGGGACTAGCGGGAGGGACGAGCAGTTCTTC. It codes for CASSETGTSGRDEQFF.

In this sample, this clonotype turned up many times. J is TRBJ2-7 and V is TRBV20-1; 7 nucleotides agree with TRBD1. J lost 5 bases, V lost 5 bases, and 9 bases had no gene match. The germline gives CDR1 DFQATT, CDR2 SNEGSKA (reference sequence). The CDR3 is 13 amino acids. The CDR3 sequence is CSAADREYHEQYF. CDR3 bases: TGCAGTGCTGCCGACAGGGAATACCACGAGCAGTACTTC.

This clonotype was found once. The V call is TRBV28, the J call TRBJ2-7; TRBD1 matches at 9 bases. Trimming at V came to 6 bases and at J to 6 bases, leaving 12 bases not matched to a gene. Germline V gene lookup returns CDR1 MDHEN and CDR2 SYDVKM. The CDR3 spans 15 residues. In DNA form, the CDR3 reads TGTGCCAGCAGCCCCTCGGACAGGGGAGGACTCGAGCAGTACTTC. This sequence encodes CASSPSDRGGLEQYF. The full variable domain, in which reference TRBV28 and TRBJ2-7 provide the parts outside the CDR3, is DVKVTQSSRYLVKRTGEKVFLECVQDMDHENMFWYRQDPGLGLRLIYFSYDVKMKEKGDIPEGYSVSREKKERFSLILESASTNQTSMYLCASSPSDRGGLEQYFGPGTRLTVT.

This clonotype was seen repeatedly, ten times or more. The gene calls are TRBV27 and TRBJ1-1; 8 positions match TRBD1. V lost 8 bases, J lost 3 bases, and 11 bases stayed unmatched. The CDR3 loop spans 15 amino acids. Looked up from germline, CDR1 is MNHEY and CDR2 is SMNVEV (reference sequence). The CDR3 DNA reads TGTGCCAGCCGTGCCCCCACAGGGGGATACACTGAAGCTTTCTTT. This encodes CASRAPTGGYTEAFF.